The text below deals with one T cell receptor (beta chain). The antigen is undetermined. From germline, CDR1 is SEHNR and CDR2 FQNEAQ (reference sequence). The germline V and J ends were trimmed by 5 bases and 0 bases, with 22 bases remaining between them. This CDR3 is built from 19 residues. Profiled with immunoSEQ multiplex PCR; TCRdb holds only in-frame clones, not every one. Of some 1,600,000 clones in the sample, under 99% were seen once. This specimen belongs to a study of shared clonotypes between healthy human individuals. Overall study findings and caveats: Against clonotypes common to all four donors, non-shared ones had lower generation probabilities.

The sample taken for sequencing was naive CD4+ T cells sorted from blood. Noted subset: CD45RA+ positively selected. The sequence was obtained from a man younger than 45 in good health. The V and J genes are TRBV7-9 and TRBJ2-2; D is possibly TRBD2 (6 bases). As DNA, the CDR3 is TGTGCCAGCAGCCCTCCCGGGGGTAGCGGACTAACGAACACCGGGGAGCTGTTTTTT. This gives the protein CASSPPGGSGLTNTGELFF.